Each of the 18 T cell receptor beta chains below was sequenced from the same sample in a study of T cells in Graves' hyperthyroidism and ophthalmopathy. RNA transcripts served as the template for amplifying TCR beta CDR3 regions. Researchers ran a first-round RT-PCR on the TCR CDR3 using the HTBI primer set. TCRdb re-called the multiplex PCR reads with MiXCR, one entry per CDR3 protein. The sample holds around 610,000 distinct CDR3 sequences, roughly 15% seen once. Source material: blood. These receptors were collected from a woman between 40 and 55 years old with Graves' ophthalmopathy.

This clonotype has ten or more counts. The CDR3 protein is CSASNGLNQPQHF. CDR3 nucleotide sequence: TGCAGTGCTAGTAACGGTCTCAATCAGCCCCAGCATTTT. J is TRBJ1-5 and V is TRBV20-1, with no clear D. This CDR3 comprises 13 residues. Per the germline V gene, CDR1 is DFQATT and CDR2 is SNEGSKA (reference sequence). V was pared by 3 bases and J by 3 bases, with 9 bases between.

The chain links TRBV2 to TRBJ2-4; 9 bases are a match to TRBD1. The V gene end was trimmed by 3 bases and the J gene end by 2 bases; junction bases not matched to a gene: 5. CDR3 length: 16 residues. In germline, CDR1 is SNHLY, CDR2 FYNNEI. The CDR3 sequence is CASSEDRGQTKNIQYF. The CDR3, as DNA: TGTGCCAGCAGTGAGGACAGGGGTCAAACCAAAAACATTCAGTACTTC.

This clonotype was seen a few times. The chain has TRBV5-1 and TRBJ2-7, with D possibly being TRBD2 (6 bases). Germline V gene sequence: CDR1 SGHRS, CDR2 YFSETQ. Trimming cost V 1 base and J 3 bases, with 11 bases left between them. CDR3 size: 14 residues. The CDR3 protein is CASSLTSEGYEQYF. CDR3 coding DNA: TGCGCCAGCAGCTTGACCTCGGAGGGCTACGAGCAGTACTTC.

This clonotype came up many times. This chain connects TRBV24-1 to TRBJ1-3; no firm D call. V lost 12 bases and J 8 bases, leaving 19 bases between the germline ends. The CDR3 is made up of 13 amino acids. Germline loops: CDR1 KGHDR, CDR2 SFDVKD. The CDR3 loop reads CAAPIRTPDTIYF. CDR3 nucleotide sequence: TGTGCCGCGCCCATTAGGACGCCAGACACCATATATTTT.

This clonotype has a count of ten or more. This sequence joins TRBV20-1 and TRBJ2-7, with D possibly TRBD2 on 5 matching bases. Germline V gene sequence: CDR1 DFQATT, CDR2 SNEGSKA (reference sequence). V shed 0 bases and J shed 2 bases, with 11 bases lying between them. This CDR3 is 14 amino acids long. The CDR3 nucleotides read TGCAGTGCTAGAGATCGAGAGGGAACCTACGAGCAGTACTTC. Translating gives CSARDREGTYEQYF.

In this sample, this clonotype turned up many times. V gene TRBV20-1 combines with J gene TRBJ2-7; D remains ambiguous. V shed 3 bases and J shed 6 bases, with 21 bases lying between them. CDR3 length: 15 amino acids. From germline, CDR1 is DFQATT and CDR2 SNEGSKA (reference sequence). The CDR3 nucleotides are TGCAGTGCTAGCACCGTAGGTCAGCCCCTAACCGAGCAGTACTTC. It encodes CSASTVGQPLTEQYF.

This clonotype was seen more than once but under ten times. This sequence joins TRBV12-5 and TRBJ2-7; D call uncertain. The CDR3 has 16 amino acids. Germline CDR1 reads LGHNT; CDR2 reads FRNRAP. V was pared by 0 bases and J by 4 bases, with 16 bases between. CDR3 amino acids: CASGLVLKGSEYEQYF. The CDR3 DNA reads TGTGCTAGTGGTTTGGTACTAAAGGGATCAGAATACGAGCAGTACTTC.

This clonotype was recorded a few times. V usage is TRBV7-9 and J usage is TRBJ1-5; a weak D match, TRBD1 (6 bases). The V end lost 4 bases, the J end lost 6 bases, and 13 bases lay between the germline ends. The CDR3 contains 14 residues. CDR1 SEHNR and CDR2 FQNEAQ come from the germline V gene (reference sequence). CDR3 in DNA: TGTGCCAGCAGCTCATCAACAGGGAGTCAGCCCCAGCATTTT. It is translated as CASSSSTGSQPQHF.

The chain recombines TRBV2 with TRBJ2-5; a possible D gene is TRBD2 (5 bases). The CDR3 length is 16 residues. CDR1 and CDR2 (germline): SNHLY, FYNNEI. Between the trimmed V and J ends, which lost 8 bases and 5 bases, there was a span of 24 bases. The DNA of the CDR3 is TGTGCCAGCCGCCCCGAACGGACCGGGGTGGTGGAGACCCAGTACTTC. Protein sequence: CASRPERTGVVETQYF.

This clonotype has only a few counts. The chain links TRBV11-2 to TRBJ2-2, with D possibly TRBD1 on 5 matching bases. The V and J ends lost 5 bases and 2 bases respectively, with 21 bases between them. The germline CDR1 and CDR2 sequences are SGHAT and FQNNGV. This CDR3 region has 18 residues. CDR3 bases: TGTGCCAGCAGCCGAGAACCGCAGGGCACCTTCAACACCGGGGAGCTGTTTTTT. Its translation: CASSREPQGTFNTGELFF.

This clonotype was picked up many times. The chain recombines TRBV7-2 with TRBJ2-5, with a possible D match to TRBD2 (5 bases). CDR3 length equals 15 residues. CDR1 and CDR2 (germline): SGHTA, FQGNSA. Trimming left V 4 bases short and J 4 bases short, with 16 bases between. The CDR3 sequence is CASSSVWGVGETQYF. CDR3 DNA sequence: TGTGCCAGCAGCTCCGTCTGGGGAGTGGGAGAGACCCAGTACTTC.

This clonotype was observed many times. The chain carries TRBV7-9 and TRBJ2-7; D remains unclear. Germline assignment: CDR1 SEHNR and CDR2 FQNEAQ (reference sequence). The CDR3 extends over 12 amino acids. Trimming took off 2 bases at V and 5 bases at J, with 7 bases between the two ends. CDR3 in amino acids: CASSLLEDEQYF. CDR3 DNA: TGTGCCAGCAGCTTATTGGAAGACGAGCAGTACTTC. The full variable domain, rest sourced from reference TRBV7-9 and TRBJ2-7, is DTGVSQNPRHKITKRGQNVTFRCDPISEHNRLYWYRQTLGQGPEFLTYFQNEAQLEKSRLLSDRFSAERPKGSFSTLEIQRTEQGDSAMYLCASSLLEDEQYFGPGTRLTVT.

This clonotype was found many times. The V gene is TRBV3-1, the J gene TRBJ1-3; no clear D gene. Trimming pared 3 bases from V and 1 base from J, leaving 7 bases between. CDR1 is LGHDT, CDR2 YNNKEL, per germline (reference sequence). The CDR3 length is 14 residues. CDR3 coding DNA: TGTGCCAGCAGCCAGGACGGGTCTGGAAACACCATATATTTT. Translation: CASSQDGSGNTIYF.

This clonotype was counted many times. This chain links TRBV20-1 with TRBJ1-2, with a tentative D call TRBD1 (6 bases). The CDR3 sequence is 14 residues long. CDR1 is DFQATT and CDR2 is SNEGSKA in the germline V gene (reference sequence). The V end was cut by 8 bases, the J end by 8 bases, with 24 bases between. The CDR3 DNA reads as TGCAGTAGTCCCAAGGGTGGCAGGGGAGTAGGCTACACCTTC. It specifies CSSPKGGRGVGYTF.

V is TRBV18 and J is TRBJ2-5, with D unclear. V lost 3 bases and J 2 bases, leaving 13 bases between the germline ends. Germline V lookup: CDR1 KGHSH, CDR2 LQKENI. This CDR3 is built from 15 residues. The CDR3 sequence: CASSPPAVRQETQYF. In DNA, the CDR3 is TGTGCCAGCTCACCCCCTGCGGTCAGGCAAGAGACCCAGTACTTC.

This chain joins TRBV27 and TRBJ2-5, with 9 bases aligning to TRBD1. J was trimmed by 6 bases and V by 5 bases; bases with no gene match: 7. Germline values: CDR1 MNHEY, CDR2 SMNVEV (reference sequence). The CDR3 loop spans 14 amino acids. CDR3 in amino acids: CASSDPGQGKTQYF. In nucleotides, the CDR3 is TGTGCCAGCAGTGACCCGGGACAGGGAAAGACCCAGTACTTC.

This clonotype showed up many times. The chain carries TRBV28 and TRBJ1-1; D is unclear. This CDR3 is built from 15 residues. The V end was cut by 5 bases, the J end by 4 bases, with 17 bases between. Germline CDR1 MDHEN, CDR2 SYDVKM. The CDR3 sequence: CASSTRSSKPTEAFF. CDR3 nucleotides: TGTGCCAGCAGTACCCGGTCGTCGAAGCCCACTGAAGCTTTCTTT.

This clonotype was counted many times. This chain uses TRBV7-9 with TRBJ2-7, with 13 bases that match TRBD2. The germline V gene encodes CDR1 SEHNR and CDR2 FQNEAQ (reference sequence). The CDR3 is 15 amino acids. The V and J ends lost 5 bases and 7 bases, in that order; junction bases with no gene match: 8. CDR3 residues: CASSHRTSGSHEQYF. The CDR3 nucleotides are TGTGCCAGCAGCCACCGGACTAGCGGGAGTCATGAGCAGTACTTC.